Sequencing of this T cell receptor beta chain was carried out in a study of CD8+ T cells in alopecia areata. TCR sequencing used cDNA made by reverse transcription of extracted RNA. The table came from immunoSEQ multiplex PCR; TCRdb's copy has only in-frame clones and leaves some out. There are over 70,000 clones in the sample; approximately 66% occur only once, and about 20% lies in the top ten. This sample's treatment: oral pan-JAK inhibitor, 5-10 mg twice daily. V trimming: 5 bases; J trimming: 2 bases; junction bases outside the gene matches: 11. Germline CDR1 SEHNR, CDR2 FQNEAQ (reference sequence). The length of the CDR3 is 16 residues.

The V gene is TRBV7-9, the J gene TRBJ2-5; 7 bases align to TRBD1. The source was CD8+ T cells sorted from blood, collected at week 24, from a patient treated with tofacitinib. The TCR comes from a human donor with alopecia areata. The DNA for the CDR3 is TGTGCCAGCAGCCCCCGACAGGGTGAGGGACAAGAGACCCAGTACTTC. It yields the protein CASSPRQGEGQETQYF.